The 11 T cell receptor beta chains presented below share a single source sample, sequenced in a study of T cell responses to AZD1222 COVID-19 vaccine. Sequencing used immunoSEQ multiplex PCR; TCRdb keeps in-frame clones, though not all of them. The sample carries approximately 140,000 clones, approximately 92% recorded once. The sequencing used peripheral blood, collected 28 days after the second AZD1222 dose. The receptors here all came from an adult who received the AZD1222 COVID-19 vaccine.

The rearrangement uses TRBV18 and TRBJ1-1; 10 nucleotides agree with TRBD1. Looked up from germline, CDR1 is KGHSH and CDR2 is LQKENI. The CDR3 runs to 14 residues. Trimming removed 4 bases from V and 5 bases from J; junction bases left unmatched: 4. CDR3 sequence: CASSRGQGRTEAFF. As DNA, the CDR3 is TGTGCCAGCTCACGGGGACAGGGGAGGACTGAAGCTTTCTTT.

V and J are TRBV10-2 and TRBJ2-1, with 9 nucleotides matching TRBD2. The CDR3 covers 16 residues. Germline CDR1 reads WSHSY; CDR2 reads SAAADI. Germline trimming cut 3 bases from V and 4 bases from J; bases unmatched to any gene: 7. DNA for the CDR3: TGCGCCAGCAGTGACCCTAGCGGGGTTGGGTACAATGAGCAGTTCTTC. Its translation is CASSDPSGVGYNEQFF.

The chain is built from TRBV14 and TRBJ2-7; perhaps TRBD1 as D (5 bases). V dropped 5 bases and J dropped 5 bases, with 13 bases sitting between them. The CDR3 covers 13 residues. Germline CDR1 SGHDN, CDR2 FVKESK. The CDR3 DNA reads TGTGCCAGCAGCGTCATGTGGGGCGACGAGCAGTACTTC. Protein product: CASSVMWGDEQYF.

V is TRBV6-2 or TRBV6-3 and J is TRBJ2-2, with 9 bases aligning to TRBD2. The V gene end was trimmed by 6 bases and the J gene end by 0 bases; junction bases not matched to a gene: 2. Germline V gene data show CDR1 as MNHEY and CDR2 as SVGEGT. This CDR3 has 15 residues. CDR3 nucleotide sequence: TGTGCCAGCAGCATAGCGGGAGCGAACACCGGGGAGCTGTTTTTT. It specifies CASSIAGANTGELFF.

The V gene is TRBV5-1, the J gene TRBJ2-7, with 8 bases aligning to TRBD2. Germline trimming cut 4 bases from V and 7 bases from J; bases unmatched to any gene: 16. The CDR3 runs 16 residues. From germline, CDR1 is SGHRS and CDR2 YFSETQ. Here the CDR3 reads CASSTRGSGTPGEQYF. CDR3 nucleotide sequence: TGCGCCAGCAGCACCCGGGGTAGCGGGACCCCCGGGGAGCAGTACTTC.

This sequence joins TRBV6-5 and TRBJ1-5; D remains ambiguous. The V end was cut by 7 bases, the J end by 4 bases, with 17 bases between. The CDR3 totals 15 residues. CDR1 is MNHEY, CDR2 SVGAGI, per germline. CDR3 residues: CASKSGRTGNQPQHF. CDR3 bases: TGTGCCAGCAAGTCGGGCAGGACGGGTAATCAGCCCCAGCATTTT.

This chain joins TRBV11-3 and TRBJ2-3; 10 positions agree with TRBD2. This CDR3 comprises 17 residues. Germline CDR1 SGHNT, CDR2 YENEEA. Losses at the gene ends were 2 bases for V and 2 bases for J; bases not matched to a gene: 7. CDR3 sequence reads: CASSLYSGGANTDTQYF. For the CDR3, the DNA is TGTGCCAGCAGCTTATACAGCGGGGGGGCAAACACAGATACGCAGTATTTT.

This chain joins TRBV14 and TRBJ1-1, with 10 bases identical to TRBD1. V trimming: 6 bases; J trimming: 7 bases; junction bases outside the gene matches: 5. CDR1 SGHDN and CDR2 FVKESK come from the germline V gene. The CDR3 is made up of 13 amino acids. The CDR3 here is CASSRDRGLEAFF. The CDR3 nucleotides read TGTGCCAGCAGTAGGGACAGGGGACTTGAAGCTTTCTTT.

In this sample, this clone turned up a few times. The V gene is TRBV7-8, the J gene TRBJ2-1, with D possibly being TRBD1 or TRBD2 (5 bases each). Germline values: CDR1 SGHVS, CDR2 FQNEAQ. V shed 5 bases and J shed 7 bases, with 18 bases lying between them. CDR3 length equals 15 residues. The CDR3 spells CASSVDALWGNEQFF. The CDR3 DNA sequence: TGTGCCAGCAGCGTAGATGCCTTATGGGGGAATGAGCAGTTCTTC.

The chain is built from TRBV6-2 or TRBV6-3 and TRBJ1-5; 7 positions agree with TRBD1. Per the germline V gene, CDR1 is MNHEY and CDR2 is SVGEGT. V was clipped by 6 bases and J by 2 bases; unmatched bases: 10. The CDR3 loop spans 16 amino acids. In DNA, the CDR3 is TGTGCCAGCAGCCTACCGACAGGGATCGGCAATCAGCCCCAGCATTTT. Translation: CASSLPTGIGNQPQHF.

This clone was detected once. CDR3 protein: CAWNLLAGGPQFF. In DNA, the CDR3 is TGTGCCTGGAACCTCCTAGCGGGAGGACCACAGTTCTTC. The chain couples TRBV30 to TRBJ2-1; TRBD2 agrees at 11 bases. The CDR3 spans 13 residues. Germline V CDR1 and CDR2: GTSNPN, SVGIG (reference sequence). Losses at the gene ends were 4 bases for V and 13 bases for J; bases not matched to a gene: 9.